Each of the 26 T cell receptor beta chains below was sequenced from the same sample in a study of cytomegalovirus exposure and HLA in healthy donors. Vbeta (60) and Jbeta (13) primers were used in the PCR. Only in-frame clones appear in the TCRdb table, and some are missing; sequencing was by immunoSEQ multiplex PCR. This sample yields approximately 110,000 clones, of which roughly 80% are seen a single time; about 5.2% belongs to the top ten. Sequencing was carried out using PBMCs. The receptors originated from a female donor in good health and CMV-seropositive.

The chain recombines TRBV6-1 with TRBJ1-1, with D possibly being TRBD1 (5 bases). Trimming shortened V by 6 bases and J by 6 bases, and 20 bases separated the two germline ends. The CDR3 contains 15 residues. CDR1 is MNHNS, CDR2 SASEGT, per germline. DNA of the CDR3: TGTGCCAGCAGCTCGGCGGGGGGGTTTGGGCCTGAAGCTTTCTTT. It codes for CASSSAGGFGPEAFF.

The chain has TRBV10-1 and TRBJ1-2, with 9 nucleotides matching TRBD1. This CDR3 is 14 amino acids long. V lost 9 bases, J lost 2 bases, and 7 bases stayed unmatched. The germline gives CDR1 WNHNN, CDR2 SYGVQD (reference sequence). The CDR3 nucleotides read TGCGCCAGGAGGCGGACAGGGGAGAACTATGGCTACACCTTC. This sequence encodes CARRRTGENYGYTF.

This chain's CDR3 is CASSFSGGTYEQYF. The CDR3 DNA reads as TGTGCCAGCAGCTTCAGTGGGGGCACCTACGAGCAGTACTTC. V usage is TRBV5-5 and J usage is TRBJ2-7, with D perhaps TRBD1 (6 bases). Germline CDR1 and CDR2: SGHKS and YYEKEE (reference sequence). V lost 2 bases, J lost 2 bases, and 11 bases lay in between. This CDR3 has 14 residues.

CDR3: CAWRARGERNRNYGYTF. DNA for the CDR3: TGTGCCTGGAGAGCTCGAGGTGAGAGGAATCGGAACTATGGCTACACCTTC. The V and J genes are TRBV30 and TRBJ1-2; no clear D gene. The CDR3 is made up of 17 amino acids. V shed 3 bases and J shed 2 bases, with 22 bases lying between them. The germline V gene encodes CDR1 GTSNPN and CDR2 SVGIG (reference sequence).

This chain links TRBV5-1 with TRBJ2-3; possibly TRBD2 for D (5 bases). The CDR3 length is 13 residues. Germline CDR1 and CDR2: SGHRS and YFSETQ. Trimming shortened V by 4 bases and J by 6 bases, and 12 bases separated the two germline ends. The CDR3 reads CASSRIASDTQYF. The CDR3 coding sequence is TGCGCCAGCAGCCGAATAGCGAGTGATACGCAGTATTTT.

V gene TRBV5-4 combines with J gene TRBJ1-5; TRBD1 might be the D (5 bases). Germline CDR1 and CDR2: SGHNT and YYREEE (reference sequence). The V gene lost 0 bases and the J gene lost 8 bases, with 9 bases spanning the gap. The CDR3 runs to 13 residues. The chain's CDR3 is CASSLGGAEPQHF. CDR3 bases: TGTGCCAGCAGCTTGGGGGGCGCGGAGCCCCAGCATTTT. The entire variable domain, with the rest obtained from reference TRBV5-4 and TRBJ1-5, is as follows: ETGVTQSPTHLIKTRGQQVTLRCSSQSGHNTVSWYQQALGQGPQFIFQYYREEENGRGNFPPRFSGLQFPNYSSELNVNALELDDSALYLCASSLGGAEPQHFGDGTRLSIL.

V gene TRBV6-5 combines with J gene TRBJ2-5; 11 nucleotides align to TRBD2. The trim removed 5 bases at V and 2 bases at J, leaving 4 bases unmatched. Looked up from germline, CDR1 is MNHEY and CDR2 is SVGAGI. The CDR3 length is 15 residues. DNA for the CDR3: TGTGCCAGCAGTCTGACTAGCGGGGTACAAGAGACCCAGTACTTC. Protein product: CASSLTSGVQETQYF.

This clone was seen a handful of times. The chain is built from TRBV19 and TRBJ2-2; tentatively, D is TRBD1 (7 bases). CDR1 and CDR2 (germline): LNHDA, SQIVND (reference sequence). The CDR3 has 15 residues. The ends were cut back, 7 bases at V and 1 base at J, with 13 bases in the middle. The CDR3 nucleotides read TGTGCCAGTACCCCAGGGGGGAAGAACACCGGGGAGCTGTTTTTT. Protein sequence: CASTPGGKNTGELFF. The whole variable domain, filled in from reference TRBV19 and TRBJ2-2, reads DGGITQSPKYLFRKEGQNVTLSCEQNLNHDAMYWYRQDPGQGLRLIYYSQIVNDFQKGDIAEGYSVSREKKESFPLTVTSAQKNPTAFYLCASTPGGKNTGELFFGEGSRLTVL.

This chain joins TRBV7-9 and TRBJ2-5; 9 positions match TRBD1. The CDR3 length is 13 residues. Germline V gene sequence: CDR1 SEHNR, CDR2 FQNEAQ (reference sequence). V trimming: 5 bases; J trimming: 4 bases; junction bases outside the gene matches: 2. The CDR3 nucleotides read TGTGCCAGCAGCACAGGGGGCACAGAGACCCAGTACTTC. This encodes CASSTGGTETQYF.

This sequence joins TRBV2 and TRBJ2-7, with D possibly matching TRBD2 (6 bases). The length of the CDR3 is 16 residues. The V end lost 9 bases, the J end lost 2 bases, and 23 bases lay between the germline ends. CDR1 is SNHLY and CDR2 is FYNNEI in the germline V gene. The chain's CDR3 is CASRWGGRGKAYEQYF. The CDR3, as DNA: TGTGCCAGTAGATGGGGAGGCCGGGGGAAAGCCTACGAGCAGTACTTC.

The V call is TRBV5-6, the J call TRBJ2-2; 9 positions agree with TRBD2. The CDR3 runs to 16 residues. V was pared by 0 bases and J by 5 bases, with 5 bases of the junction left unmatched. The germline CDR1 and CDR2 sequences are SGHDT and YYEEEE. Written as DNA, the CDR3 is TGTGCCAGCAGCTTGGTCAGCGGGAGGTCAACCGGGGAGCTGTTTTTT. Protein sequence: CASSLVSGRSTGELFF.

Notes on this clone: The CDR3 end shows no conserved phenylalanine or tryptophan, and so a read error is likely. The limits of the CDR3 on the DNA are not certain, so only TCRdb's listed CDR3 is given. This rearrangement joins TRBV20-1 to TRBJ1-2; TRBD1, the table's D call, was not compared with the DNA. CDR1 is DFQATT, CDR2 SNEGSKA, per germline (reference sequence). The CDR3 totals 9 residues, both ends included. CDR3 sequence: CSAREDRVL.

The V gene is TRBV7-2, the J gene TRBJ2-6; 10 bases agree with TRBD2. After removal of 3 bases from V and 2 bases from J, the junction contained 1 base not matched to a gene. This CDR3 is built from 16 residues. Germline V gene data show CDR1 as SGHTA and CDR2 as FQGNSA. CDR3: CASSFSGGPGANVLTF. For the CDR3, the DNA is TGTGCCAGCAGCTTTAGCGGGGGGCCTGGGGCCAACGTCCTGACTTTC.

The chain couples TRBV2 to TRBJ1-5; 7 bases map to TRBD1. The CDR3 is 14 amino acids. With 4 bases clipped from V and 3 bases from J, the junction kept 3 bases outside the gene matches. From germline, CDR1 is SNHLY and CDR2 FYNNEI. CDR3 region: CASSVQGFNQPQHF. The CDR3 DNA follows: TGTGCCAGCAGTGTACAGGGGTTCAATCAGCCCCAGCATTTT.

This chain connects TRBV7-3 to TRBJ1-2; a weak D match, TRBD1 (6 bases). The CDR3 sequence is 15 residues long. Between the trimmed V and J ends, which lost 1 base and 3 bases, there was a span of 12 bases. In germline, CDR1 is SGHTA, CDR2 FQGTGA. CDR3 amino acids: CASSLNGQTHYGYTF. CDR3 DNA: TGTGCCAGCAGCTTAAATGGACAGACCCACTATGGCTACACCTTC.

This clone occurred once. The chain carries TRBV5-1 and TRBJ1-2; 7 nucleotides match TRBD1. Germline CDR1 reads SGHRS; CDR2 reads YFSETQ. This CDR3 comprises 15 residues. With V trimmed by 4 bases and J by 2 bases, 8 bases remained unmatched. CDR3 region: CASSPGTDMNYGYTF. In nucleotides, the CDR3 is TGCGCCAGCAGCCCTGGGACAGATATGAACTATGGCTACACCTTC.

This chain joins TRBV5-1 and TRBJ1-2; D possibly corresponds to TRBD1 (6 bases). The CDR3 consists of 13 residues. CDR1 is SGHRS, CDR2 YFSETQ, per germline. Trimming removed 2 bases at V and 6 bases at J, with 11 bases between. CDR3 nucleotide sequence: TGCGCCAGCAGCTTACAGGGTTTTGATGGCTACACCTTC. Its protein is CASSLQGFDGYTF.

The J gene is TRBJ2-2, the V gene TRBV7-2; 7 bases line up with TRBD1. The germline CDR1 and CDR2 sequences are SGHTA and FQGNSA. The V gene end was trimmed by 0 bases and the J gene end by 5 bases; junction bases not matched to a gene: 6. The CDR3 has 16 amino acids. For the CDR3, the DNA is TGTGCCAGCAGCTTAGCCGGGACAGAAGTTACCGGGGAGCTGTTTTTT. It encodes CASSLAGTEVTGELFF.

The chain carries TRBV5-3 and TRBJ1-4; no clear D gene. TRBV5-3 is labeled an ORF, and its function is uncertain. Trimming took off 0 bases at V and 8 bases at J, with 14 bases between the two ends. The CDR3 contains 15 residues. The CDR3 DNA reads TGTGCCAGAAGCTTGGTTAGGAGAGGAGCCGAAAAACTGTTTTTT. Its protein is CARSLVRRGAEKLFF.

This clone has a handful of counts. This chain's CDR3 is CATSRASGTAHNSPLHF. CDR3 nucleotide sequence: TGTGCCACCAGCAGAGCCTCCGGGACAGCGCATAATTCACCCCTCCACTTT. The rearrangement links TRBV15 to TRBJ1-6, with 7 bases matching TRBD1. The CDR3 is 17 residues long. Germline V gene sequence: CDR1 LNHNV, CDR2 YYDKDF (reference sequence). The V segment lost 1 base and the J segment 5 bases; nucleotides outside the gene matches: 8.

This chain joins TRBV7-8 and TRBJ2-7, with 9 nucleotides matching TRBD1. V shed 3 bases and J 1 base; nucleotides not matched to a gene: 7. CDR1 SGHVS and CDR2 FQNEAQ come from the germline V gene. The CDR3 contains 16 residues. CDR3 bases: TGTGCCAGCAGCTTTACCCTACAGGGGGCGTCCTACGAGCAGTACTTC. It yields the protein CASSFTLQGASYEQYF.

The CDR3 bases are TGTGCCAGCAGCGTGGGCGGGGGGCCAGGCACAGATACGCAGTATTTT. Its translation: CASSVGGGPGTDTQYF. The chain joins TRBV9 to TRBJ2-3; TRBD2 matches at 8 bases. V trimming: 2 bases; J trimming: 1 base; junction bases outside the gene matches: 6. Germline-derived CDR1 and CDR2 are SGDLS and YYNGEE. This CDR3 has 16 residues.

The chain is built from TRBV7-9 and TRBJ1-2; D not certain. The CDR3 covers 12 residues. The ends were cut back, 5 bases at V and 10 bases at J, with 14 bases in the middle. Germline V gives CDR1 SEHNR, CDR2 FQNEAQ (reference sequence). DNA of the CDR3: TGTGCCAGCAGCATTGGGCGGGTTGACTACACCTTC. It translates to CASSIGRVDYTF.

This clone has a single count. The V call is TRBV27, the J call TRBJ2-7; 15 bases map to TRBD2. This CDR3 comprises 20 residues. Germline CDR1 reads MNHEY; CDR2 reads SMNVEV (reference sequence). The trim removed 4 bases at V and 2 bases at J, leaving 15 bases unmatched. The CDR3 protein is CASSSTRGLAGGHLPYEQYF. CDR3 DNA: TGTGCCAGCAGTTCAACCCGGGGACTAGCGGGAGGACACCTCCCCTACGAGCAGTACTTC.

The rearrangement links TRBV5-1 to TRBJ1-2; 10 nucleotides align to TRBD1. Germline assignment: CDR1 SGHRS and CDR2 YFSETQ. The CDR3 spans 13 residues. V dropped 5 bases and J dropped 8; count of bases not matched to a gene: 6. The CDR3 DNA follows: TGCGCCAGCAGTGAGACAGGGGGCCGCGGCTACACCTTC. It codes for CASSETGGRGYTF.

This chain uses TRBV4-2 with TRBJ2-7; D gene unclear. V lost 0 bases and J 3 bases, leaving 12 bases between the germline ends. Germline V gives CDR1 LGHNA, CDR2 YNFKEQ. The CDR3 runs 15 residues. The CDR3 nucleotides read TGTGCCAGCAGCCAAGATGAGGTAACGGTCTACGAGCAGTACTTC. This translates into CASSQDEVTVYEQYF.